This TCR beta chain was sequenced in a study of CD8 T cells in cerebrospinal fluid in Alzheimer's disease. Across the study: CSF T cell clonal expansion was assessed by plate-based nested PCR and droplet-based sequencing. Study-wide results and limits: Compared with controls, mild cognitive impairment or Alzheimer's disease patients showed higher maximum CSF clone percentages.

This clonotype is classed as medium-sized (0.01 to 0.1%) by frequency. Its cognate antigen is unknown. TCRdb re-called the 10x single-cell sequencing reads, yielding one record per CDR3 amino acid sequence without DNA. This repertoire comprises about 730 distinct CDR3 sequences; its ten largest clones make up around 30%. This CDR3 spans 17 amino acids. The sequence derives from a human donor with Alzheimer's disease. The sequenced sample was cerebrospinal fluid. V and J are TRBV12-3 or TRBV12-4 and TRBJ2-2; TCRdb gives TRBD1 as the D gene, but with no DNA this cannot be confirmed. The CDR3 sequence is CASSLVPGTVNPGELFF.